Below, one T cell receptor (beta chain) is given with its context. TCRdb keeps only in-frame clones here, not all; method: immunoSEQ multiplex PCR. The table lists about 380,000 clones, 95% of them singletons. The germline V gene has CDR1 MNHEY and CDR2 SMNVEV (reference sequence). This CDR3 region has 16 residues. V was clipped by 0 bases and J by 5 bases, with 17 bases between them. The data were taken from a study of shared T cell receptors in the human thymus. Sample: thymocytes. This chain joins TRBV27 and TRBJ2-7; either TRBD1 or TRBD2 may fit D (5 bases each). The TCR originated in a human donor. CDR3 DNA sequence: TGTGCCAGCAGTTTATCCGTTGGGACCATCTCGAACGAGCAGTACTTC. Protein sequence: CASSLSVGTISNEQYF.